This T cell receptor (beta chain) came from a study of shared clonotypes between healthy human individuals. Assay used: immunoSEQ multiplex PCR; TCRdb lists only in-frame clones, some missing. The data hold roughly 1,500,000 clones, with nearly 99% observed a single time. Germline CDR1 is MNHEY and CDR2 is SVGAGI. CDR3 length equals 15 residues. V lost 6 bases and J 0 bases, leaving 13 bases between the germline ends. Each sample came from a Caucasian adult donor living in Nashville, Tennessee. This chain connects TRBV6-5 to TRBJ2-3; the D is unclear. Sample: naive CD4+ T cells sorted from blood. Subset indicated: CD45RA+ positively selected. The source of this sequence is a man aged 25-40 years in good health. The CDR3 DNA follows: TGTGCCAGCAGATTCGGACCGGGCAGCACAGATACGCAGTATTTT. It specifies CASRFGPGSTDTQYF.